One and the same sample provided the 6 T cell receptor beta chains below, sequenced in a study of shared clonotypes between healthy human individuals. Naive CD8 cells lacked CD45RO and underwent positive selection for CCR7, leaving out terminally differentiated effector memory CD45RA+ cells. Assay: immunoSEQ multiplex PCR; the TCRdb copy retains only in-frame clones and omits some. The sample holds some 2.1 million clones, about 95% seen once. Sequences were obtained from naive CD8+ T cells sorted from blood. The receptors originated from a man aged 18 to 29 in good health.

The V gene is TRBV7-9, the J gene TRBJ1-1, with 8 nucleotides matching TRBD1. The CDR3 consists of 15 residues. Trimming cost V 3 bases and J 6 bases; bases outside gene matches: 9. The germline gives CDR1 SEHNR, CDR2 FQNEAQ (reference sequence). The CDR3 here is CASSFTGGDSPEAFF. DNA of the CDR3: TGTGCCAGCAGCTTCACAGGGGGAGATTCGCCTGAAGCTTTCTTT.

Remarks on this clone: A read error is likely, as this CDR3 ends without the conserved phenylalanine or tryptophan. The chain has TRBV25-1 and TRBJ1-2; D is possibly TRBD1 (5 bases). V dropped 7 bases and J dropped 8 bases, with 14 bases sitting between them. This CDR3 has 12 amino acids. The V gene's germline CDR1 is MGHDK and CDR2 SYGVNS. The CDR3 region has the DNA TGTGCCAGCATAGACACTAGGGGCGGCTACACCATC. As protein: CASIDTRGGYTI.

The chain uses TRBV28 and TRBJ2-5, with D possibly matching TRBD1 (6 bases). CDR3 length equals 14 residues. Germline CDR1 is MDHEN and CDR2 is SYDVKM. Trimming cost V 3 bases and J 5 bases, with 13 bases left between them. CDR3 DNA: TGTGCCAGCAGTTTGACAGGATCCGGGGAGACCCAGTACTTC. The encoded protein is CASSLTGSGETQYF. The whole variable domain, remainder taken from reference TRBV28 and TRBJ2-5, is DVKVTQSSRYLVKRTGEKVFLECVQDMDHENMFWYRQDPGLGLRLIYFSYDVKMKEKGDIPEGYSVSREKKERFSLILESASTNQTSMYLCASSLTGSGETQYFGPGTRLLVL.

As to this clone: Other nucleotide sequences in the sample specify the same CDR3. The CDR3 nucleotides are TGTGCCAGCAGCTTGGAGGTTTCCCCAGATACGCAGTATTTT. The encoded protein is CASSLEVSPDTQYF. This chain uses TRBV5-4 with TRBJ2-3; D ambiguous. Germline CDR1 is SGHNT and CDR2 is YYREEE (reference sequence). CDR3 size: 14 residues. V lost 0 bases and J 4 bases, leaving 9 bases between the germline ends.

The chain combines TRBV30 with TRBJ2-2; 15 bases line up with TRBD2. The CDR3 has 16 amino acids. Germline CDR1 GTSNPN, CDR2 SVGIG (reference sequence). V shed 5 bases and J 5 bases; nucleotides not matched to a gene: 6. CDR3 in DNA: TGTGCCTGGGAAGGGACTAGCGGGAGGTGGACCGGGGAGCTGTTTTTT. Translation: CAWEGTSGRWTGELFF.

On this clone: Other DNA sequences in the sample encode the same CDR3. The chain combines TRBV6-5 with TRBJ2-1, with 12 nucleotides matching TRBD2. CDR3 length equals 15 residues. Germline V CDR1 and CDR2: MNHEY, SVGAGI. V shed 0 bases and J 7 bases; nucleotides not matched to a gene: 1. Here the CDR3 DNA reads TGTGCCAGCAGTTACTCGGGACTAGCGGGTAATGAGCAGTTCTTC. It translates to CASSYSGLAGNEQFF.